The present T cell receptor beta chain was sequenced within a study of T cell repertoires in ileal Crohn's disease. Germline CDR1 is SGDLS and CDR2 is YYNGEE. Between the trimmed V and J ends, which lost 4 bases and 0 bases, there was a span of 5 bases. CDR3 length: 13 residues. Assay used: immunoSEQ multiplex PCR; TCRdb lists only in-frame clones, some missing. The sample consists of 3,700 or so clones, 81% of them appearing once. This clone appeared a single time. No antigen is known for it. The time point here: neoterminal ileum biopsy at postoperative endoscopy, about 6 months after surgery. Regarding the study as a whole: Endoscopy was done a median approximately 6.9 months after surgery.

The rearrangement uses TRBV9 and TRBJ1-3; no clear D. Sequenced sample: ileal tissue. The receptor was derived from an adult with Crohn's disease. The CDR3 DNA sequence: TGTGCCAGCAGCCCCCTCTCTGGAAACACCATATATTTT. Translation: CASSPLSGNTIYF.